The 5 T cell receptor beta chains listed next were all sequenced from one sample in a study of blood T cell repertoires in COVID-19. TCRdb's copy holds only in-frame clones and misses some; the assay was immunoSEQ multiplex PCR. The sample has approximately 260,000 clones, around 89% seen once; the top ten hold 3.7%. The material sequenced was peripheral blood. All receptors derive from a woman between 40 and 55 years old with acute or convalescent COVID-19.

The chain is built from TRBV3-1 (or the pseudogene TRBV3-2) and TRBJ1-3; D gene uncertain. CDR3 length: 11 amino acids. Germline CDR1 and CDR2: LGHDT and YNNKEL (reference sequence). V lost 5 bases and J 5 bases, leaving 4 bases between the germline ends. CDR3 coding DNA: TGTGCCAGCAGCGCGCGAAACACCATATATTTT. It yields the protein CASSARNTIYF.

The table lists this clone with a few counts. The rearrangement joins TRBV6-5 to TRBJ1-3; 7 bases fit TRBD1. Germline V gene data show CDR1 as MNHEY and CDR2 as SVGAGI. The CDR3 length is 15 residues. The junction had 10 bases not matched to a gene; V was cut back by 7 bases and J by 4 bases. The CDR3 DNA reads TGTGCCAGCACGCCGGGACAGTCAGCGGGAAACACCATATATTTT. It is translated as CASTPGQSAGNTIYF.

The V gene is TRBV30, the J gene TRBJ1-6; TRBD1 matches at 7 bases. After removal of 3 bases from V and 6 bases from J, the junction contained 2 bases not matched to a gene. The germline V gene has CDR1 GTSNPN and CDR2 SVGIG (reference sequence). The CDR3 runs 13 residues. The CDR3 DNA sequence: TGTGCCTGGAGCCGACAGGGTAATTCACCCCTCCACTTT. Protein sequence: CAWSRQGNSPLHF.

The chain has TRBV2 and TRBJ1-4; D possibly corresponds to TRBD1 (5 bases). The germline V gene has CDR1 SNHLY and CDR2 FYNNEI. V dropped 5 bases and J dropped 8 bases, with 9 bases sitting between them. The CDR3 runs to 12 residues. The chain's CDR3 is CASSSDREKLFF. For the CDR3, the DNA is TGTGCCAGCAGTTCTGACAGAGAAAAACTGTTTTTT.

This chain joins TRBV30 and TRBJ2-1; D perhaps matches TRBD2 (5 bases). V was cut by 5 bases and J by 0 bases, with 17 bases left in between. In germline, CDR1 is GTSNPN, CDR2 SVGIG (reference sequence). This CDR3 has 16 amino acids. CDR3: CAWGPGIGSSYNEQFF. The CDR3 nucleotides read TGTGCCTGGGGCCCGGGGATTGGGAGCTCCTACAATGAGCAGTTCTTC.